The 27 T cell receptor beta chains in this list originate from one sample, sequenced in a study of vaccination effects on CD4 cells after COVID-19. Some clones are missing from TCRdb's copy, which holds only in-frame ones; the method was immunoSEQ multiplex PCR. The sample yields 15,000 or so clones, more than 65% seen once. After expansion with viral peptide pools in the ViraFEST assay, antigen-specific CD4+ T cells were sequenced. Culture lasted about nine days before CD4+ T cell isolation. SARS-CoV-2 infected the person between March and December 2020, as confirmed by PCR. The participants, recipients of two vaccine doses, got either BNT162b2 or mRNA-1273. The antigens for these receptors are not known. Here the sequenced sample was CD4+ T cells from PBMCs cultured with SARS-CoV-2 spike peptides, taken after COVID-19 vaccination. Receptors originate from a human donor who had a prior SARS-CoV-2 infection.

This sequence joins TRBV2 and TRBJ1-1; no clear D gene. CDR3 length equals 16 residues. Germline assignment: CDR1 SNHLY and CDR2 FYNNEI. V lost 8 bases to trimming and J lost 4 bases, with 23 bases between them. Here the CDR3 reads CASRREAVGFSTEAFF. The CDR3, as DNA: TGTGCCAGCCGGAGGGAGGCAGTTGGTTTTAGCACTGAAGCTTTCTTT.

The chain has TRBV5-1 and TRBJ1-1; 9 nucleotides align to TRBD1. The length of the CDR3 is 13 residues. Germline CDR1 and CDR2: SGHRS and YFSETQ. V trimming: 3 bases; J trimming: 10 bases; junction bases outside the gene matches: 7. The CDR3 sequence: CASSSNRGPAAFF. CDR3 sequence (DNA): TGCGCCAGCAGCTCCAACAGGGGGCCGGCAGCTTTCTTT.

The chain carries TRBV7-8 and TRBJ2-1; TRBD2 agrees at 9 bases. The CDR3 runs to 17 residues. Germline values: CDR1 SGHVS, CDR2 FQNEAQ. The ends lost 8 bases at V and 1 base at J; junction bases unmatched: 12. The CDR3 sequence: CASSSGGGAGSYNEQFF. As DNA, the CDR3 is TGTGCCAGCTCGTCCGGCGGGGGGGCCGGGTCCTACAATGAGCAGTTCTTC.

The rearrangement links TRBV6-1 to TRBJ1-2; D is ambiguous. CDR1 MNHNS and CDR2 SASEGT come from the germline V gene. V gave up 0 bases and J gave up 12 bases, with 20 bases separating them. This CDR3 contains 15 residues. The CDR3 DNA reads as TGTGCCAGCAGTGAAGCGCTTCAGTGGATTTATCCTCACACCTTC. This translates into CASSEALQWIYPHTF.

CDR3 sequence: CSASLATSTDTQYF. The CDR3 DNA follows: TGCAGTGCTAGTCTCGCGACTAGCACAGATACGCAGTATTTT. The genes are TRBV20-1 and TRBJ2-3; D is undetermined. The germline V gene has CDR1 DFQATT and CDR2 SNEGSKA (reference sequence). The V and J ends lost 3 bases and 0 bases respectively, with 10 bases between them. The CDR3 is made up of 14 amino acids.

In this sample, this clone turned up a few times. This chain links TRBV3-1 (or the pseudogene TRBV3-2) with TRBJ1-4; D gene unclear. V gave up 1 base and J gave up 8 bases, with 14 bases separating them. The CDR3 contains 15 residues. Per the germline V gene, CDR1 is LGHDT and CDR2 is YNNKEL (reference sequence). Here the CDR3 DNA reads TGTGCCAGCAGCCAAGTTAATTTAGGGCGGGAAAAACTGTTTTTT. Translation: CASSQVNLGREKLFF.

The chain recombines TRBV18 with TRBJ2-1; TRBD2 matches 11 bases. Trimming cost V 3 bases and J 9 bases; bases outside gene matches: 7. The CDR3 covers 15 residues. Looked up from germline, CDR1 is KGHSH and CDR2 is LQKENI. CDR3 DNA sequence: TGTGCCAGCTCACCCGGGCTAGCGGGGGGAGGTGAGCAGTTCTTC. Its protein product is CASSPGLAGGGEQFF.

The chain combines TRBV7-6 with TRBJ2-5; D gene ambiguous. V lost 1 base and J lost 3, with 15 bases in between. The V gene's germline CDR1 is SGHVS and CDR2 FNYEAQ. The CDR3 spans 16 residues. CDR3 sequence reads: CASSLVTQWLKETQYF. CDR3 bases: TGTGCCAGCAGCTTAGTAACCCAGTGGTTGAAAGAGACCCAGTACTTC. The full variable domain, in which reference TRBV7-6 and TRBJ2-5 provide the parts outside the CDR3, is GAGVSQSPRYKVTKRGQDVALRCDPISGHVSLYWYRQALGQGPEFLTYFNYEAQQDKSGLPNDRFSAERPEGSISTLTIQRTEQRDSAMYRCASSLVTQWLKETQYFGPGTRLLVL.

This rearrangement joins TRBV6-6 to TRBJ2-2; a possible D gene is TRBD1 (6 bases). Germline CDR1 reads MNHNY; CDR2 reads SVGAGI (reference sequence). Trimming stripped 10 bases from V and 6 bases from J, with 21 bases between. CDR3 length equals 15 residues. DNA for the CDR3: TGTGCCACCCAAAACAGGGCGATGAGGGCCGGGGAGCTGTTTTTT. This translates into CATQNRAMRAGELFF.

V and J are TRBV10-3 and TRBJ2-7; tentative D call: TRBD1 (6 bases). Germline V lookup: CDR1 ENHRY, CDR2 SYGVKD. Trimming cost V 2 bases and J 2 bases, with 19 bases left between them. CDR3 length: 17 residues. The CDR3 DNA reads TGTGCCATCAGTGAGACGCCCGGGACACATTTACCCTACGAGCAGTACTTC. Encoded protein: CAISETPGTHLPYEQYF.

V and J are TRBV6-4 and TRBJ2-1, with a weak D call TRBD2 (5 bases). This CDR3 has 13 residues. Between the trimmed V and J ends, which lost 5 bases and 7 bases, there was a span of 12 bases. Per the germline V gene, CDR1 is MRHNA and CDR2 is SNTAGT. The CDR3 nucleotides are TGTGCCAGCAGTTACGGACTGAATAATGAGCAGTTCTTC. Protein: CASSYGLNNEQFF.

The V call is TRBV11-2, the J call TRBJ1-2; D may be TRBD1 (6 bases). The CDR3 has 12 residues. Germline V gene lookup returns CDR1 SGHAT and CDR2 FQNNGV. Deletions cut 5 bases from V and 5 bases from J, with 9 bases between. CDR3 sequence: CASSTTGYGYTF. CDR3 DNA: TGTGCCAGCAGCACGACAGGTTATGGCTACACCTTC.

This clone occurred a few times. V usage is TRBV3-1 (or the pseudogene TRBV3-2) and J usage is TRBJ2-1; 9 nucleotides align to TRBD2. Germline CDR1 is LGHDT and CDR2 is YNNKEL (reference sequence). The length of the CDR3 is 24 residues. J was trimmed by 7 bases and V by 3 bases; bases with no gene match: 34. The CDR3 loop reads CASSQGPGWTTSGNRGYSGNEQFF. CDR3 coding DNA: TGTGCCAGCAGCCAGGGGCCCGGGTGGACGACTAGCGGAAATCGTGGGTATTCCGGTAATGAGCAGTTCTTC.

The chain carries TRBV4-1 and TRBJ2-2, with 11 bases identical to TRBD2. Germline V gene data show CDR1 as MGHRA and CDR2 as YSYEKL. The V and J ends lost 3 bases and 1 base, in that order; junction bases with no gene match: 4. The CDR3 loop spans 17 amino acids. CDR3 nucleotides: TGCGCCAGCAGCCAGGCAACTAGCGGGAGGAACACCGGGGAGCTGTTTTTT. This sequence encodes CASSQATSGRNTGELFF.

This clone was picked up a small number of times. The V gene is TRBV2, the J gene TRBJ2-5; D is possibly TRBD1 or TRBD2 (6 bases each). Germline V lookup: CDR1 SNHLY, CDR2 FYNNEI. This CDR3 is 15 amino acids long. V dropped 0 bases and J dropped 5 bases, with 13 bases sitting between them. CDR3 in amino acids: CASSEALGGWETQYF. In DNA form, the CDR3 reads TGTGCCAGCAGTGAAGCGTTGGGGGGCTGGGAGACCCAGTACTTC.

V is TRBV29-1 and J is TRBJ2-3; TRBD2 matches at 8 bases. CDR1 SQVTM and CDR2 ANQGSEA come from the germline V gene. The CDR3 sequence is 14 residues long. After removal of 6 bases from V and 4 bases from J, the junction contained 9 bases not matched to a gene. The CDR3 DNA reads TGCAGCGTGAAGACACCCGGGAGGGCAGATACGCAGTATTTT. Translated, it gives CSVKTPGRADTQYF.

The chain links TRBV12-3 or TRBV12-4 to TRBJ2-1, with 13 bases aligning to TRBD2. Trimming removed 5 bases from V and 13 bases from J; junction bases left unmatched: 5. The CDR3 has 13 amino acids. CDR3 sequence: CASSPRTSGGQFF. As DNA, the CDR3 is TGTGCCAGCAGTCCCAGGACTAGCGGGGGACAGTTCTTC.

V usage is TRBV6-5 and J usage is TRBJ1-4, with D uncertain. Trimming stripped 0 bases from V and 6 bases from J, with 11 bases between. The length of the CDR3 is 15 residues. CDR1 and CDR2 (germline): MNHEY, SVGAGI. Here the CDR3 DNA reads TGTGCCAGCAGTTACTCGGGGTCTCGGGATGAAAAACTGTTTTTT. The encoded protein is CASSYSGSRDEKLFF.

The gene calls are TRBV4-1 and TRBJ1-6; no firm D call. CDR3 length: 16 amino acids. V lost 0 bases and J 8 bases, leaving 14 bases between the germline ends. Germline V gene lookup returns CDR1 MGHRA and CDR2 YSYEKL. The CDR3 loop is CASSQDLADSYSPLHF. CDR3 DNA: TGCGCCAGCAGCCAAGATCTGGCAGATTCTTATTCACCCCTCCACTTT.

J is TRBJ1-1 and V is TRBV2, with TRBD1 as a possible D gene (5 bases). Germline CDR1 reads SNHLY; CDR2 reads FYNNEI. Trimming cost V 6 bases and J 7 bases, with 18 bases left between them. The CDR3 extends over 14 amino acids. CDR3 DNA sequence: TGTGCCAGCAGACTGAGGTCCCAGGGAGATGAAGCTTTCTTT. It yields the protein CASRLRSQGDEAFF. Variable domain in full (rest from reference TRBV2 and TRBJ1-1): EPEVTQTPSHQVTQMGQEVILRCVPISNHLYFYWYRQILGQKVEFLVSFYNNEISEKSEIFDDQFSVERPDGSNFTLKIRSTKLEDSAMYFCASRLRSQGDEAFFGQGTRLTVV.

The chain links TRBV7-2 to TRBJ1-6; 8 bases fit TRBD1. Germline V gene sequence: CDR1 SGHTA, CDR2 FQGNSA. J was trimmed by 5 bases and V by 3 bases; bases with no gene match: 3. This CDR3 comprises 15 residues. CDR3 loop: CASSFRGLNNSPLHF. As DNA, the CDR3 is TGTGCCAGCAGCTTCAGGGGGCTAAATAATTCACCCCTCCACTTT.

With regard to this clone: Other DNA sequences in this specimen translate into the identical CDR3. The chain recombines TRBV5-6 with TRBJ1-2, with D perhaps matching TRBD1 (6 bases). This CDR3 spans 12 amino acids. Trimming shortened V by 4 bases and J by 3 bases, and 7 bases separated the two germline ends. Germline V gene data show CDR1 as SGHDT and CDR2 as YYEEEE. CDR3 loop: CASSPGDYGYTF. Here the CDR3 DNA reads TGTGCCAGCAGCCCAGGGGACTATGGCTACACCTTC.

This chain joins TRBV5-1 and TRBJ1-4; no clear D gene. The CDR3 length is 14 residues. Germline V gene data show CDR1 as SGHRS and CDR2 as YFSETQ. V was shortened by 7 bases and J by 0 bases, with 10 bases between the two germline ends. The DNA for the CDR3 is TGCGCCAGCCGACTGACAACAACTAATGAAAAACTGTTTTTT. It translates to CASRLTTTNEKLFF. Variable domain in full (rest from reference TRBV5-1 and TRBJ1-4): KAGVTQTPRYLIKTRGQQVTLSCSPISGHRSVSWYQQTPGQGLQFLFEYFSETQRNKGNFPGRFSGRQFSNSRSEMNVSTLELGDSALYLCASRLTTTNEKLFFGSGTQLSVL.

This chain joins TRBV21-1 and TRBJ2-1; TRBD2 was called by the table and not checked on the DNA. TRBV21-1 is described as a pseudogene. The CDR3 length is 20 residues. CDR3 DNA: TGTGCCAGCAGCAAAGTGCTCGGGCTAGCGGGAGGGCCGATTAGCGATGAGCAGTTCTTC. Translated: CASSKVLGLAGGPISDEQFF.

The rearrangement links TRBV10-3 to TRBJ1-1; a possible D gene is TRBD1 (6 bases). Deletions cut 10 bases from V and 0 bases from J, with 12 bases between. The CDR3 contains 13 residues. Germline lookup yields CDR1 ENHRY and CDR2 SYGVKD. CDR3 sequence (DNA): TGTGCCAGCCGGACAGACCTGAACACTGAAGCTTTCTTT. This gives the protein CASRTDLNTEAFF.

This rearrangement joins TRBV15 to TRBJ2-3, with 10 bases aligning to TRBD2. Losses at the gene ends were 0 bases for V and 5 bases for J; bases not matched to a gene: 14. The germline V gene has CDR1 LNHNV and CDR2 YYDKDF (reference sequence). This CDR3 spans 19 amino acids. CDR3 in DNA: TGTGCCACCAGCAGAGAGGGATATCGAGCGGGGGGGCTAATAGATACGCAGTATTTT. Protein product: CATSREGYRAGGLIDTQYF.

The chain is built from TRBV6-2 or TRBV6-3 and TRBJ2-7; tentatively, D is TRBD2 (5 bases). Trimming took off 0 bases at V and 5 bases at J, with 5 bases between the two ends. Per germline, CDR1 MNHEY and CDR2 SVGEGT. CDR3 size: 12 residues. The DNA of the CDR3 is TGTGCCAGCAGTTACTCGGGAGACGAGCAGTACTTC. Translation gives CASSYSGDEQYF.